A single sample gave rise to the 5 T cell receptor beta chains below, sequenced in a study of blood T cell repertoires in COVID-19. Measured with immunoSEQ multiplex PCR; TCRdb has only the in-frame clones, and not every one. The sample yields approximately 98,000 clones, 88% seen once. Sequencing was done on a sample of peripheral blood. These receptors all come from a human donor in a cohort sampled during active COVID-19.

The table lists this clone with a few counts. The chain carries TRBV5-4 and TRBJ1-3; 7 nucleotides align to TRBD1. Trimming took 4 bases from V and 0 from J; bases not matched to a gene: 4. This CDR3 has 15 amino acids. Germline V gene sequence: CDR1 SGHNT, CDR2 YYREEE (reference sequence). This chain's CDR3 is CASSQGQTSGNTIYF. The CDR3 region has the DNA TGTGCCAGCAGCCAGGGACAGACCTCTGGAAACACCATATATTTT.

The CDR3 DNA sequence: TGTGCCAGCAGCTCTACAGGGGGCGAGCAGTACTTC. Its translation is CASSSTGGEQYF. This rearrangement joins TRBV5-4 to TRBJ2-7, with TRBD1 identical over 8 bases. The CDR3 consists of 12 residues. Looked up from germline, CDR1 is SGHNT and CDR2 is YYREEE (reference sequence). V dropped 3 bases and J dropped 6; count of bases not matched to a gene: 2.

The CDR3: CASSRLAGVYNEQFF. The CDR3 nucleotides read TGTGCCAGCAGCCGACTAGCGGGAGTTTACAATGAGCAGTTCTTC. The chain employs TRBV7-9 and TRBJ2-1; 12 bases align to TRBD2. Looked up from germline, CDR1 is SEHNR and CDR2 is FQNEAQ (reference sequence). J lost 4 bases, V lost 5 bases, and 3 bases had no gene match. This CDR3 region has 15 residues. Based on the CDR3 plus reference TRBV7-9 and TRBJ2-1, the full variable domain is DTGVSQNPRHKITKRGQNVTFRCDPISEHNRLYWYRQTLGQGPEFLTYFQNEAQLEKSRLLSDRFSAERPKGSFSTLEIQRTEQGDSAMYLCASSRLAGVYNEQFFGPGTRLTVL.

The CDR3 spells CASSLNSGSPLHF. The CDR3 DNA sequence: TGTGCCAGCAGTCTAAACTCGGGTTCACCCCTCCACTTT. The V call is TRBV6-6, the J call TRBJ1-6, with D unclear. V lost 5 bases and J 9 bases, leaving 11 bases between the germline ends. This CDR3 has 13 residues. Per the germline V gene, CDR1 is MNHNY and CDR2 is SVGAGI (reference sequence).

The chain joins TRBV11-1 to TRBJ2-5, with unresolved D. Deletions cut 1 base from V and 5 bases from J, with 5 bases between. Germline assignment: CDR1 SGHAT and CDR2 FQDESV (reference sequence). The CDR3 has 12 amino acids. This CDR3 is CASSLVRETQYF. The CDR3 nucleotides read TGTGCCAGCAGCTTAGTTCGGGAGACCCAGTACTTC. Looking up the rest from reference TRBV11-1 and TRBJ2-5 gives the full variable domain: EAEVAQSPRYKITEKSQAVAFWCDPISGHATLYWYRQILGQGPELLVQFQDESVVDDSQLPKDRFSAERLKGVDSTLKIQPAELGDSAMYLCASSLVRETQYFGPGTRLLVL.